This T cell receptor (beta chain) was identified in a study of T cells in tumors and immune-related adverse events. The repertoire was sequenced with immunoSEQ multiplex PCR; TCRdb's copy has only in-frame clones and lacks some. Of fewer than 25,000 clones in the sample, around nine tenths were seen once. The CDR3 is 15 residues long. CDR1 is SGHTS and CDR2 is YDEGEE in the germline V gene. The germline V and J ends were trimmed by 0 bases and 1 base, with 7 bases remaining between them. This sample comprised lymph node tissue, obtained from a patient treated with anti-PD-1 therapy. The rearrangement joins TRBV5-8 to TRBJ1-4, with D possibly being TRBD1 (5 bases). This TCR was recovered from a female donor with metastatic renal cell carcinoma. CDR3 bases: TGTGCCAGCAGCTTGGGACAGCAAACTAATGAAAAACTGTTTTTT. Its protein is CASSLGQQTNEKLFF.